Following are 31 T cell receptor beta chains from one sample sequenced in a study of cytomegalovirus exposure and HLA in healthy donors. Primers included in the PCR were 60 Vbeta and 13 Jbeta primers. Produced via immunoSEQ multiplex PCR; TCRdb's table is partial and in-frame only. The data show around 100,000 clones, with roughly 71% seen just once and less than 11% held by the top ten. Sequencing was done on a sample of PBMCs. These TCRs come from a man aged 50 to 60 in good health and CMV-seronegative.

The V call is TRBV28, the J call TRBJ2-5, with 7 nucleotides matching TRBD1. The better agreement between TRBJ2-7 and the DNA end casts doubt on the J call. The CDR3 sequence is 13 residues long. CDR1 and CDR2 (germline): MDHEN, SYDVKM. The CDR3 is CASRRTGNYEQYF. The CDR3 nucleotides are TGTGCCAGCAGGAGGACAGGAAACTACGAGCAGTACTTC.

The chain is built from TRBV29-1 and TRBJ2-1; a possible D gene is TRBD1 (5 bases). Trimming cost V 4 bases and J 6 bases, with 19 bases left between them. Germline loops: CDR1 SQVTM, CDR2 ANQGSEA. The CDR3 length is 15 residues. Here the CDR3 DNA reads TGCAGCGTTGTTCACCAGGGCAGAAGCCCCAATGAGCAGTTCTTC. This translates into CSVVHQGRSPNEQFF.

This sequence joins TRBV4-1 and TRBJ1-4; D is perhaps TRBD1 (5 bases). Germline lookup yields CDR1 MGHRA and CDR2 YSYEKL. The CDR3 covers 17 residues. Trimming removed 3 bases at V and 0 bases at J, with 14 bases between. In DNA form, the CDR3 reads TGCGCCAGCAGCCACCTGCCCGTGGGGCCAACTAATGAAAAACTGTTTTTT. It translates to CASSHLPVGPTNEKLFF.

This rearrangement joins TRBV11-2 to TRBJ1-5; 9 bases are shared with TRBD1. V was pared by 1 base and J by 5 bases, with 3 bases of the junction left unmatched. The germline V gene has CDR1 SGHAT and CDR2 FQNNGV. This CDR3 is built from 15 residues. The CDR3 DNA is TGTGCCAGCAGCTTAGCGGGACAGGGCCATCAGCCCCAGCATTTT. It translates to CASSLAGQGHQPQHF.

V gene TRBV7-2 combines with J gene TRBJ2-5, with TRBD2 matching 9 bases. This CDR3 contains 16 residues. Looked up from germline, CDR1 is SGHTA and CDR2 is FQGNSA. V lost 4 bases to trimming and J lost 4 bases; unmatched junction nucleotides: 10. The CDR3 spells CASSSAAGGRRETQYF. CDR3 sequence (DNA): TGTGCCAGCAGCTCCGCCGCGGGGGGGCGGAGAGAGACCCAGTACTTC. Drawing the rest from reference TRBV7-2 and TRBJ2-5, the complete variable domain is GAGVSQSPSNKVTEKGKDVELRCDPISGHTALYWYRQSLGQGLEFLIYFQGNSAPDKSGLPSDRFSAERTGGSVSTLTIQRTQQEDSAVYLCASSSAAGGRRETQYFGPGTRLLVL.

The chain is built from TRBV19 and TRBJ1-1, with 8 bases identical to TRBD1. This CDR3 has 16 residues. The germline CDR1 and CDR2 sequences are LNHDA and SQIVND (reference sequence). The V segment lost 4 bases and the J segment 4 bases; nucleotides outside the gene matches: 11. Here the CDR3 reads CASSSPGQAESTEAFF. CDR3 coding DNA: TGTGCCAGTAGTAGTCCGGGACAGGCTGAGAGCACTGAAGCTTTCTTT.

The chain has TRBV27 and TRBJ2-3; D possibly corresponds to TRBD2 (8 bases). The germline gives CDR1 MNHEY, CDR2 SMNVEV (reference sequence). This CDR3 comprises 17 residues. The V end lost 5 bases, the J end lost 2 bases, and 20 bases lay between the germline ends. Written as DNA, the CDR3 is TGTGCCAGCAGTCGGAAGGGGGCGGGGGGATTCACAGATACGCAGTATTTT. Its translation: CASSRKGAGGFTDTQYF.

J is TRBJ2-7 and V is TRBV27; TRBD1 matches at 7 bases. This CDR3 spans 13 amino acids. Trimming at V came to 3 bases and at J to 3 bases, leaving 2 bases not matched to a gene. Germline V gene data show CDR1 as MNHEY and CDR2 as SMNVEV (reference sequence). In DNA form, the CDR3 reads TGTGCCAGCAGTTTTGGGACAGACTACGAGCAGTACTTC. Translating gives CASSFGTDYEQYF.

The chain couples TRBV11-1 to TRBJ2-2; 12 nucleotides line up with TRBD2. This CDR3 contains 15 residues. CDR1 and CDR2 from the germline V gene are SGHAT and FQDESV (reference sequence). V gave up 5 bases and J gave up 7 bases; unmatched junction bases: 5. CDR3 coding DNA: TGTGCCAGCAGCCCGACTAGCGGGAGAGACGGGGAGCTGTTTTTT. Amino acid sequence: CASSPTSGRDGELFF.

The rearrangement links TRBV30 to TRBJ1-2; D is perhaps TRBD1 (6 bases). V gave up 3 bases and J gave up 8 bases, with 19 bases separating them. The germline V gene encodes CDR1 GTSNPN and CDR2 SVGIG (reference sequence). The CDR3 consists of 14 residues. The CDR3 loop reads CAWRGGARARGYTF. The DNA of the CDR3 is TGTGCCTGGAGAGGGGGGGCGCGAGCCAGAGGCTACACCTTC.

J is TRBJ2-1 and V is TRBV11-3, with a weak D call TRBD2 (6 bases). The ends were cut back, 5 bases at V and 7 bases at J, with 15 bases in the middle. Germline lookup yields CDR1 SGHNT and CDR2 YENEEA. The CDR3 loop spans 14 amino acids. Here the CDR3 reads CASSPRDSLNEQFF. DNA for the CDR3: TGTGCCAGCAGCCCCCGGGACTCTCTAAATGAGCAGTTCTTC.

There are a few counts of this clone. Its ends do not fully match the called genes, so a read error is possible. The genes are TRBV6-1 and TRBJ2-5; no firm D call. CDR3 length: 13 amino acids. Germline CDR1 and CDR2: MNHNS and SASEGT. CDR3 nucleotides: TGTGCCAGCAGTGAAGCGTTTTGGGCAACGCAGGACTTC. It codes for CASSEAFWATQDF.

V usage is TRBV7-8 and J usage is TRBJ1-1, with 9 positions matching TRBD1. In germline, CDR1 is SGHVS, CDR2 FQNEAQ. V was pared by 5 bases and J by 0 bases, with 10 bases of the junction left unmatched. The CDR3 consists of 17 residues. The CDR3 sequence: CASSQGTGYGLNTEAFF. The CDR3 bases are TGTGCCAGCAGCCAGGGGACAGGGTATGGTTTGAACACTGAAGCTTTCTTT. The variable domain in full, completed from reference TRBV7-8 and TRBJ1-1, reads GAGVSQSPRYKVAKRGQDVALRCDPISGHVSLFWYQQALGQGPEFLTYFQNEAQLDKSGLPSDRFFAERPEGSVSTLKIQRTQQEDSAVYLCASSQGTGYGLNTEAFFGQGTRLTVV.

The chain joins TRBV10-3 to TRBJ1-1; possibly TRBD1 for D (6 bases). In germline, CDR1 is ENHRY, CDR2 SYGVKD. The CDR3 sequence is 15 residues long. V lost 4 bases and J lost 5, with 17 bases in between. Here the CDR3 reads CAISGIGGRETEAFF. For the CDR3, the DNA is TGTGCCATCAGTGGAATAGGGGGACGGGAAACTGAAGCTTTCTTT.

The sample holds a few counts of this clone. The CDR3 region has the DNA TGTGCCAGCAGCGTGGGACTAGATACGCAGTATTTT. This encodes CASSVGLDTQYF. The V and J genes are TRBV9 and TRBJ2-3; tentatively, D is TRBD2 (6 bases). Deletions cut 2 bases from V and 5 bases from J, with 6 bases between. The germline V gene has CDR1 SGDLS and CDR2 YYNGEE. The CDR3 covers 12 residues.

The chain couples TRBV2 to TRBJ1-1; 8 nucleotides match TRBD1. Germline V gives CDR1 SNHLY, CDR2 FYNNEI. The CDR3 consists of 14 residues. The V and J ends lost 7 bases and 3 bases, in that order; junction bases with no gene match: 7. CDR3 sequence reads: CASIVDRADTEAFF. CDR3 DNA sequence: TGTGCCAGCATTGTGGACAGGGCGGACACTGAAGCTTTCTTT.

This clone was seen just once. The chain joins TRBV28 to TRBJ2-1; 11 bases align to TRBD2. Germline CDR1 MDHEN, CDR2 SYDVKM. V was clipped by 3 bases and J by 4 bases; unmatched bases: 17. This CDR3 comprises 20 residues. The CDR3, as DNA: TGTGCCAGCAGTTTTTTAGCTGGACAGACAGGGACTAGCGGATACAATGAGCAGTTCTTC. This sequence encodes CASSFLAGQTGTSGYNEQFF.

The chain has TRBV4-1 and TRBJ1-5; 9 bases align to TRBD1. J was trimmed by 4 bases and V by 4 bases; bases with no gene match: 11. Per the germline V gene, CDR1 is MGHRA and CDR2 is YSYEKL. The CDR3 contains 17 residues. The CDR3 nucleotides read TGCGCCAGCAGCCTCCTTCCTTCCGGGACAGGGAATCAGCCCCAGCATTTT. Protein sequence: CASSLLPSGTGNQPQHF.

CDR3 in amino acids: CASSPPAGGPYEQYF. CDR3 bases: TGTGCCAGCAGTCCCCCGGCGGGGGGGCCCTACGAGCAGTACTTC. The V gene is TRBV28, the J gene TRBJ2-7, with 9 nucleotides matching TRBD2. The CDR3 spans 15 residues. CDR1 is MDHEN and CDR2 is SYDVKM in the germline V gene. Trimming removed 5 bases from V and 2 bases from J; junction bases left unmatched: 7.

The rearrangement links TRBV29-1 to TRBJ2-3, with D perhaps TRBD2 (6 bases). The germline V and J ends were trimmed by 3 bases and 3 bases, with 13 bases remaining between them. The CDR3 sequence is 14 residues long. Germline assignment: CDR1 SQVTM and CDR2 ANQGSEA. Here the CDR3 DNA reads TGCAGCGTTGACTCCGCGCGGGAAACAGATACGCAGTATTTT. Its protein is CSVDSARETDTQYF.

The rearrangement joins TRBV18 to TRBJ1-3, with a weak D call TRBD1 (6 bases). The CDR3 spans 16 residues. Germline V gene sequence: CDR1 KGHSH, CDR2 LQKENI. Trimming pared 6 bases from V and 2 bases from J, leaving 17 bases between. Here the CDR3 reads CASSPGSGATGNTIYF. The CDR3 DNA sequence: TGTGCCAGCTCCCCGGGGTCAGGGGCAACTGGAAACACCATATATTTT.

The chain links TRBV4-1 to TRBJ2-7, with TRBD2 matching over 14 bases. Per germline, CDR1 MGHRA and CDR2 YSYEKL. The CDR3 is 15 residues long. The trim removed 3 bases at V and 5 bases at J, leaving 3 bases unmatched. Written as DNA, the CDR3 is TGCGCCAGCAGCCAGGGACTAGCGGGAGCCCACGAGCAGTACTTC. Its translation is CASSQGLAGAHEQYF.

This sequence joins TRBV7-9 and TRBJ2-3, with D maybe TRBD1 (5 bases). The CDR3 has 15 amino acids. The germline V gene encodes CDR1 SEHNR and CDR2 FQNEAQ (reference sequence). V lost 4 bases and J 3 bases, leaving 14 bases between the germline ends. CDR3 nucleotides: TGTGCCAGCAGCTCCCAGGGCGCAAGAACAGATACGCAGTATTTT. Translating gives CASSSQGARTDTQYF.

The chain couples TRBV28 to TRBJ2-3; D perhaps matches TRBD1 (6 bases). Trimming left V 5 bases short and J 0 bases short, with 15 bases between. The CDR3 spans 16 residues. The germline V gene has CDR1 MDHEN and CDR2 SYDVKM. This CDR3 is CASSPTGYGSTDTQYF. CDR3 DNA sequence: TGTGCCAGCAGTCCTACAGGGTACGGGAGCACAGATACGCAGTATTTT.

The chain links TRBV9 to TRBJ2-7, with 10 bases matching TRBD1. The CDR3 has 16 residues. CDR1 SGDLS and CDR2 YYNGEE come from the germline V gene. V lost 0 bases and J lost 2; bases outside the gene matches: 5. The CDR3 region has the DNA TGTGCCAGCAGCGTAGGGGGACAGGGGACAGCCTACGAGCAGTACTTC. This sequence encodes CASSVGGQGTAYEQYF. Looking up the rest from reference TRBV9 and TRBJ2-7 gives the full variable domain: DSGVTQTPKHLITATGQRVTLRCSPRSGDLSVYWYQQSLDQGLQFLIQYYNGEERAKGNILERFSAQQFPDLHSELNLSSLELGDSALYFCASSVGGQGTAYEQYFGPGTRLTVT.

This chain joins TRBV7-3 and TRBJ2-2; no definite D call. Germline-derived CDR1 and CDR2 are SGHTA and FQGTGA. Trimming removed 0 bases from V and 3 bases from J, with 5 bases in between. The CDR3 contains 14 residues. CDR3 DNA sequence: TGTGCCAGCAGCTTAACCCGGGACACCGGGGAGCTGTTTTTT. Residues: CASSLTRDTGELFF.

The gene calls are TRBV19 and TRBJ2-1; 7 bases align to TRBD2. Looked up from germline, CDR1 is LNHDA and CDR2 is SQIVND (reference sequence). V shed 5 bases and J 0 bases; nucleotides not matched to a gene: 10. The CDR3 has 17 residues. The DNA of the CDR3 is TGTGCCAGTAGTCTAAATCCTGCGGGAGTCTCCTACAATGAGCAGTTCTTC. Encoded protein: CASSLNPAGVSYNEQFF.

This rearrangement joins TRBV6-1 to TRBJ1-4; 7 bases agree with TRBD1. CDR1 and CDR2 (germline): MNHNS, SASEGT. V lost 2 bases, J lost 6 bases, and 9 bases stayed unmatched. The CDR3 runs to 16 residues. The CDR3 region is CASSEQVGQGDEKLFF. CDR3 nucleotides: TGTGCCAGCAGTGAACAGGTCGGCCAGGGGGATGAAAAACTGTTTTTT.

The chain recombines TRBV28 with TRBJ1-5; 9 positions agree with TRBD1. Germline trimming cut 7 bases from V and 9 bases from J; bases unmatched to any gene: 10. This CDR3 has 14 residues. Germline assignment: CDR1 MDHEN and CDR2 SYDVKM. The CDR3 sequence: CASNSGTGTRPQHF. CDR3 bases: TGTGCCAGCAATTCCGGGACAGGGACGAGGCCCCAGCATTTT.

This clone turned up a few times. This chain connects TRBV6-1 to TRBJ2-7; 10 nucleotides align to TRBD1. This CDR3 is 15 amino acids long. The V gene's germline CDR1 is MNHNS and CDR2 SASEGT. J was trimmed by 3 bases and V by 4 bases; bases with no gene match: 6. The CDR3 nucleotides are TGTGCCAGCAGTGCCCGGACAGGGGGAGTCTACGAGCAGTACTTC. Protein product: CASSARTGGVYEQYF.

The chain uses TRBV30 and TRBJ1-2; 9 bases line up with TRBD1. Germline loops: CDR1 GTSNPN, CDR2 SVGIG (reference sequence). The CDR3 loop spans 14 amino acids. J gave up 5 bases and V 0 bases, and 4 bases lay outside the gene matches. In DNA, the CDR3 is TGTGCCTGGAGTGTAGAGGGGACAGGGTATGGCTACACCTTC. As protein: CAWSVEGTGYGYTF. The entire variable domain, with the rest obtained from reference TRBV30 and TRBJ1-2, is as follows: SQTIHQWPATLVQPVGSPLSLECTVEGTSNPNLYWYRQAAGRGLQLLFYSVGIGQISSEVPQNLSASRPQDRQFILSSKKLLLSDSGFYLCAWSVEGTGYGYTFGSGTRLTVV.